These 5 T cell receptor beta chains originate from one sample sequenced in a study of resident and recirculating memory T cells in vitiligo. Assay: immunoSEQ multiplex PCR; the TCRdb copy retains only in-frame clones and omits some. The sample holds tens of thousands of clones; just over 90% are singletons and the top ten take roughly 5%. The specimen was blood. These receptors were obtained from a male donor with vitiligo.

The CDR3 region is CASSPLRAGNTEAFF. CDR3 in DNA: TGCGCCAGCAGCCCCCTGAGGGCGGGTAACACTGAAGCTTTCTTT. The chain recombines TRBV4-3 with TRBJ1-1; D is ambiguous. The CDR3 totals 15 residues. Trimming removed 4 bases at V and 2 bases at J, with 14 bases between. Germline values: CDR1 LGHNA, CDR2 YSLEER.

CDR3 bases: TGTGCCAGCAGCGTGGATCTGAGCGGGGGGGCGGACAATGAGCAGTTCTTC. It codes for CASSVDLSGGADNEQFF. The rearrangement uses TRBV9 and TRBJ2-1, with 10 bases fitting TRBD2. The V and J ends lost 2 bases and 5 bases, in that order; junction bases with no gene match: 10. The CDR3 is 17 residues long. Germline CDR1 reads SGDLS; CDR2 reads YYNGEE.

The CDR3 loop reads CAISKGENEKLFF. The DNA for the CDR3 is TGTGCCATCAGCAAGGGAGAGAATGAAAAACTGTTTTTT. The V gene is TRBV10-3, the J gene TRBJ1-4, with D uncertain. The ends were cut back, 6 bases at V and 5 bases at J, with 10 bases in the middle. The CDR3 runs 13 residues. Germline lookup yields CDR1 ENHRY and CDR2 SYGVKD.

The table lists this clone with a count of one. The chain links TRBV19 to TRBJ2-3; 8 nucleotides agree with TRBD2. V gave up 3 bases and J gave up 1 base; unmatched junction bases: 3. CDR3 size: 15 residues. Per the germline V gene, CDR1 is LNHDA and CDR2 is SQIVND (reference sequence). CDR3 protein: CASSMGRGGTDTQYF. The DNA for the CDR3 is TGTGCCAGTAGTATGGGGCGGGGGGGCACAGATACGCAGTATTTT.

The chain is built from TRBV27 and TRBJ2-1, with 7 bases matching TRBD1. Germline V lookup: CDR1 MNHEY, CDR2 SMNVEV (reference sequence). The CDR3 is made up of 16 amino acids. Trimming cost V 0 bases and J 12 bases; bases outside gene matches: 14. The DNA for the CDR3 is TGTGCCAGCAGTTTATCCGATCCCCCAGGGGGTACTGGGCAGTTCTTC. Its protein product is CASSLSDPPGGTGQFF.